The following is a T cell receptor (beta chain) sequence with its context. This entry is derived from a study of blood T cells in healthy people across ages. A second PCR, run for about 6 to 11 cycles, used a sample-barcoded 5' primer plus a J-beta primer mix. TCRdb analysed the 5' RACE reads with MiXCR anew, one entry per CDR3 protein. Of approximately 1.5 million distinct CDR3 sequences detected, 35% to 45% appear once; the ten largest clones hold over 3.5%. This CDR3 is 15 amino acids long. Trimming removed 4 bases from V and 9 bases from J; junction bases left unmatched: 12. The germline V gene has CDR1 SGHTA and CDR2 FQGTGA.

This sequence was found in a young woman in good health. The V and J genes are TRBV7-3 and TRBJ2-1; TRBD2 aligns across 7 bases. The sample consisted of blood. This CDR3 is CASSSPPGLTTEQFF. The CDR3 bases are TGTGCCAGCAGCTCCCCTCCGGGACTAACAACTGAGCAGTTCTTC.